These 15 T cell receptor beta chains came from one sample sequenced in a study of PD-1 blockade in classical Hodgkin lymphoma. Method: immunoSEQ multiplex PCR; TCRdb's copy keeps in-frame clones and lacks some. The table includes about 150,000 clones, just under 80% detected once. With no exception, relapse followed autologous stem cell transplantation in all patients, and brentuximab vedotin exposure varied. The specimen comprised peripheral blood mononuclear cells (PBMCs), sampled before the second cycle of nivolumab. The origin of the receptors is a human donor with classical Hodgkin lymphoma.

This clone was seen once. The V and J genes are TRBV7-9 and TRBJ2-5; tentatively, D is TRBD2 (6 bases). The CDR3 sequence is 14 residues long. The V end lost 5 bases, the J end lost 3 bases, and 13 bases lay between the germline ends. Germline CDR1 is SEHNR and CDR2 is FQNEAQ (reference sequence). The CDR3 here is CASSNRDFKETQYF. The CDR3 DNA reads as TGTGCCAGCAGCAACCGGGACTTCAAAGAGACCCAGTACTTC.

The chain is built from TRBV11-3 and TRBJ2-2, with D maybe TRBD1 (7 bases). The CDR3 runs 14 residues. V lost 5 bases, J lost 7 bases, and 14 bases lay in between. CDR1 and CDR2 from the germline V gene are SGHNT and YENEEA. CDR3 DNA: TGTGCCAGCAGCCTGGAGGGGGCGAGCGGGGAGCTGTTTTTT. This encodes CASSLEGASGELFF.

This clone showed up just once. This sequence joins TRBV30 and TRBJ2-3; 7 bases match TRBD1. V shed 4 bases and J 4 bases; nucleotides not matched to a gene: 5. CDR1 and CDR2 (germline): GTSNPN, SVGIG (reference sequence). This CDR3 has 13 amino acids. The CDR3 is CAWTVGQADTQYF. The CDR3 bases are TGTGCCTGGACGGTCGGACAGGCAGATACGCAGTATTTT.

This clone was picked up one time. CDR3 sequence reads: CASSQDRRGGREAFF. DNA of the CDR3: TGCGCCAGCAGCCAAGATCGGAGGGGCGGGCGGGAAGCTTTCTTT. The chain joins TRBV4-1 to TRBJ1-1; perhaps TRBD1 as D (5 bases). Germline-derived CDR1 and CDR2 are MGHRA and YSYEKL. The CDR3 runs 15 residues. Trimming shortened V by 0 bases and J by 8 bases, and 16 bases separated the two germline ends.

This clone has more than one count but fewer than ten. The chain employs TRBV7-9 and TRBJ2-7; D gene uncertain. The germline V gene encodes CDR1 SEHNR and CDR2 FQNEAQ (reference sequence). The CDR3 loop spans 16 amino acids. Trimming left V 5 bases short and J 2 bases short, with 19 bases between. The CDR3 DNA reads as TGTGCCAGCAGCCCGGACCCCGGACGGGCTACCTACGAGCAGTACTTC. It translates to CASSPDPGRATYEQYF.

The table lists this clone with a few counts. This rearrangement joins TRBV28 to TRBJ2-1; TRBD2 agrees at 14 bases. Per germline, CDR1 MDHEN and CDR2 SYDVKM. This CDR3 has 17 residues. V trimming: 6 bases; J trimming: 7 bases; junction bases outside the gene matches: 11. The CDR3 here is CASSLRGTSGRSNEQFF. CDR3 nucleotide sequence: TGTGCCAGCAGCCTAAGAGGGACTAGCGGGAGATCGAATGAGCAGTTCTTC.

J is TRBJ2-7 and V is TRBV9; D may be TRBD1 (6 bases). The germline V gene has CDR1 SGDLS and CDR2 YYNGEE. CDR3 length: 15 residues. Trimming removed 2 bases at V and 7 bases at J, with 19 bases between. The CDR3 DNA is TGTGCCAGCAGCGTTCACTCCCCGGGACATTGGGAGCAGTACTTC. Translated: CASSVHSPGHWEQYF.

This chain links TRBV10-3 with TRBJ2-2, with TRBD1 matching over 7 bases. The CDR3 extends over 15 amino acids. The V and J ends lost 8 bases and 7 bases, in that order; junction bases with no gene match: 13. The germline CDR1 and CDR2 sequences are ENHRY and SYGVKD. The CDR3 reads CAIPDIGGAGGELFF. The CDR3 DNA sequence: TGTGCCATCCCTGATATAGGGGGCGCAGGCGGGGAGCTGTTTTTT.

The chain links TRBV2 to TRBJ2-5; 7 bases fit TRBD2. Germline V gene data show CDR1 as SNHLY and CDR2 as FYNNEI. With V trimmed by 3 bases and J by 1 base, 2 bases remained unmatched. The CDR3 is 14 residues long. The CDR3 DNA is TGTGCCAGCAGTGATAGCGGGCTCCAAGAGACCCAGTACTTC. This translates into CASSDSGLQETQYF.

At least ten counts were recorded for this clone. The chain joins TRBV29-1 to TRBJ1-2, with D perhaps TRBD1 (5 bases). The germline gives CDR1 SQVTM, CDR2 ANQGSEA. This CDR3 comprises 15 residues. The germline V and J ends were trimmed by 1 base and 1 base, with 13 bases remaining between them. CDR3 coding DNA: TGCAGCGTTGAAGGGGGGAGATCCTATAACTATGGCTACACCTTC. This gives the protein CSVEGGRSYNYGYTF.

This chain connects TRBV11-2 to TRBJ2-7; TRBD1 agrees at 8 bases. Germline assignment: CDR1 SGHAT and CDR2 FQNNGV. With 1 base clipped from V and 2 bases from J, the junction kept 4 bases outside the gene matches. The CDR3 is made up of 15 amino acids. CDR3 loop: CASSLAGTGPYEQYF. The CDR3 DNA is TGTGCCAGCAGCTTAGCCGGGACAGGTCCCTACGAGCAGTACTTC.

The genes are TRBV27 and TRBJ2-5; 12 bases are shared with TRBD2. The J call could be wrong; TRBJ2-7 is a better fit for the DNA end. The CDR3 extends over 16 amino acids. Germline V gives CDR1 MNHEY, CDR2 SMNVEV (reference sequence). DNA for the CDR3: TGTGCCAGCAGCCCAAGACTAGCGGGAGTCGACTACGAGCAGTACTTC. Translation: CASSPRLAGVDYEQYF.

The chain links TRBV6-1 to TRBJ2-3; the D is unclear. Trimming shortened V by 8 bases and J by 0 bases, and 12 bases separated the two germline ends. Germline lookup yields CDR1 MNHNS and CDR2 SASEGT. CDR3 length equals 14 residues. The chain's CDR3 is CASRLSDSTDTQYF. DNA of the CDR3: TGTGCCAGCCGACTTTCCGATAGCACAGATACGCAGTATTTT.

CDR3 sequence reads: CASSIWRERTQYF. Here the CDR3 DNA reads TGTGCCAGCAGTATCTGGCGGGAGAGAACGCAGTATTTT. The V call is TRBV6-6, the J call TRBJ2-3; 7 bases align to TRBD2. The CDR3 has 13 amino acids. Germline CDR1 reads MNHNY; CDR2 reads SVGAGI (reference sequence). With 5 bases clipped from V and 9 bases from J, the junction kept 8 bases outside the gene matches.

The chain links TRBV7-2 to TRBJ1-6, with D possibly matching TRBD1 (6 bases). Looked up from germline, CDR1 is SGHTA and CDR2 is FQGNSA. The CDR3 length is 15 residues. Trimming removed 1 base at V and 8 bases at J, with 12 bases between. CDR3 loop: CASSLVVAGDSPLHF. In nucleotides, the CDR3 is TGTGCCAGCAGCTTAGTTGTTGCAGGGGATTCACCCCTCCACTTT.